Presented here are 15 T cell receptor beta chains from one specimen sequenced in a study of long-term antiretroviral therapy in people with HIV. Survey-level resolution applied to immunoSEQ assay v3.0. The method was immunoSEQ multiplex PCR; TCRdb's version includes in-frame clones alone and lacks a portion of them. This sample has about 37,000 clones, with around four fifths found just once. The sequences come from unsorted PBMCs, collected 1 year after starting antiretroviral therapy. The receptors stem from a man aged 18 to 30 with HIV.

The V call is TRBV18, the J call TRBJ1-5; TRBD1 might be the D (6 bases). Germline V gene lookup returns CDR1 KGHSH and CDR2 LQKENI. The CDR3 consists of 15 residues. V dropped 3 bases and J dropped 3 bases, with 12 bases sitting between them. CDR3 residues: CASSPDSHLNQPQHF. The CDR3 DNA is TGTGCCAGCTCACCGGACAGTCACCTCAATCAGCCCCAGCATTTT.

This rearrangement joins TRBV5-6 to TRBJ2-1; TRBD1 agrees at 7 bases. After removal of 2 bases from V and 4 bases from J, the junction contained 6 bases not matched to a gene. CDR3 length equals 15 residues. The V gene's germline CDR1 is SGHDT and CDR2 YYEEEE. CDR3: CASSFPGQTYNEQFF. The CDR3 bases are TGTGCCAGCAGCTTCCCGGGACAGACTTACAATGAGCAGTTCTTC. Drawing the rest from reference TRBV5-6 and TRBJ2-1, the complete variable domain is DAGVTQSPTHLIKTRGQQVTLRCSPKSGHDTVSWYQQALGQGPQFIFQYYEEEERQRGNFPDRFSGHQFPNYSSELNVNALLLGDSALYLCASSFPGQTYNEQFFGPGTRLTVL.

This clone was detected once. The chain carries TRBV5-1 and TRBJ1-2; D remains ambiguous. The CDR3 consists of 14 residues. V lost 0 bases to trimming and J lost 6 bases, with 12 bases between them. Germline loops: CDR1 SGHRS, CDR2 YFSETQ. CDR3 region: CASSLGGQKDGYTF. The CDR3 coding sequence is TGCGCCAGCAGCTTGGGAGGGCAGAAGGATGGCTACACCTTC.

The genes are TRBV9 and TRBJ2-3; 7 nucleotides line up with TRBD2. V was pared by 0 bases and J by 3 bases, with 10 bases of the junction left unmatched. Germline loops: CDR1 SGDLS, CDR2 YYNGEE. This CDR3 is built from 17 residues. The CDR3 sequence: CASSVESATSMTDTQYF. DNA of the CDR3: TGTGCCAGCAGCGTAGAGTCAGCGACTAGCATGACAGATACGCAGTATTTT.

This chain connects TRBV5-1 to TRBJ1-1; 9 nucleotides line up with TRBD1. Germline loops: CDR1 SGHRS, CDR2 YFSETQ. V dropped 5 bases and J dropped 5; count of bases not matched to a gene: 7. This CDR3 region has 14 residues. For the CDR3, the DNA is TGCGCCAGCAGTTTAGACAGGGGGATAACTGAAGCTTTCTTT. Residues: CASSLDRGITEAFF.

The chain combines TRBV5-1 with TRBJ2-7; D may match TRBD1 or TRBD2 (5 bases each). Germline CDR1 SGHRS, CDR2 YFSETQ. V was shortened by 3 bases and J by 4 bases, with 17 bases between the two germline ends. This CDR3 has 15 residues. The DNA for the CDR3 is TGCGCCAGCAGCTACCCTGGGTCTGGGGGTTACGAGCAGTACTTC. Translating it yields CASSYPGSGGYEQYF.

The gene calls are TRBV7-8 and TRBJ2-1; TRBD2 matches 7 bases. V dropped 4 bases and J dropped 15; count of bases not matched to a gene: 6. The CDR3 runs to 11 residues. In germline, CDR1 is SGHVS, CDR2 FQNEAQ. This CDR3 is CASSWGGSWFF. Here the CDR3 DNA reads TGTGCCAGCAGCTGGGGGGGATCGTGGTTCTTC.

This clone was counted between two and nine times. The V and J genes are TRBV27 and TRBJ1-5, with D hard to call. This CDR3 is 13 amino acids long. The V and J ends lost 4 bases and 4 bases respectively, with 8 bases between them. Germline loops: CDR1 MNHEY, CDR2 SMNVEV (reference sequence). This chain's CDR3 is CASSSGWNQPQHF. The CDR3 bases are TGTGCCAGCAGTTCCGGGTGGAATCAGCCCCAGCATTTT.

V gene TRBV27 combines with J gene TRBJ1-2; 8 bases are shared with TRBD1. V lost 3 bases to trimming and J lost 0 bases; unmatched junction nucleotides: 6. The length of the CDR3 is 16 residues. Germline CDR1 is MNHEY and CDR2 is SMNVEV (reference sequence). The CDR3 here is CASSFGQGAANYGYTF. The CDR3 DNA sequence: TGTGCCAGCAGTTTTGGGCAGGGGGCGGCTAACTATGGCTACACCTTC.

This clone was counted between two and nine times. V gene TRBV5-4 combines with J gene TRBJ2-2, with 8 bases lining up with TRBD2. J was trimmed by 5 bases and V by 0 bases; bases with no gene match: 6. The CDR3 has 16 amino acids. Germline V lookup: CDR1 SGHNT, CDR2 YYREEE (reference sequence). The CDR3 DNA is TGTGCCAGCAGCTTGGTGGCGGGAGGAAGGACCGGGGAGCTGTTTTTT. Encoded protein: CASSLVAGGRTGELFF.

This clone appeared once. This chain links TRBV4-1 with TRBJ2-7; D ambiguous. Trimming shortened V by 2 bases and J by 0 bases, and 8 bases separated the two germline ends. CDR1 is MGHRA and CDR2 is YSYEKL in the germline V gene. The CDR3 sequence is 14 residues long. CDR3: CASSQRSDSYEQYF. The CDR3 DNA follows: TGCGCCAGCAGCCAAAGAAGCGACTCCTACGAGCAGTACTTC.

J is TRBJ2-1 and V is TRBV9, with 7 bases fitting TRBD1. The germline V gene encodes CDR1 SGDLS and CDR2 YYNGEE. J lost 2 bases, V lost 7 bases, and 12 bases had no gene match. This CDR3 is 16 amino acids long. In DNA, the CDR3 is TGTGCCAGCTCCTTTACCGGGACAGAACCCTACAATGAGCAGTTCTTC. Translation gives CASSFTGTEPYNEQFF.

The rearrangement uses TRBV4-2 and TRBJ1-5, with 11 bases that match TRBD1. The CDR3 covers 16 residues. CDR1 and CDR2 (germline): LGHNA, YNFKEQ. Trimming at V came to 0 bases and at J to 7 bases, leaving 5 bases not matched to a gene. The CDR3 is CASSQDAGTGGQPQHF. The CDR3 nucleotides are TGTGCCAGCAGCCAAGATGCCGGGACAGGGGGACAGCCCCAGCATTTT.

The gene calls are TRBV9 and TRBJ1-1, with D uncertain. V dropped 0 bases and J dropped 0 bases, with 9 bases sitting between them. This CDR3 is 15 amino acids long. The germline V gene has CDR1 SGDLS and CDR2 YYNGEE. The CDR3 loop is CASSVVSRMNTEAFF. The CDR3 nucleotides read TGTGCCAGCAGCGTAGTATCCCGTATGAACACTGAAGCTTTCTTT.

This chain links TRBV6-1 with TRBJ1-1; D is perhaps TRBD1 (5 bases). From germline, CDR1 is MNHNS and CDR2 SASEGT. CDR3 size: 14 residues. The V end lost 5 bases, the J end lost 5 bases, and 15 bases lay between the germline ends. The CDR3 DNA is TGTGCCAGCAGTCCTAGTGGCGCAGGGACTGAAGCTTTCTTT. Translated: CASSPSGAGTEAFF.